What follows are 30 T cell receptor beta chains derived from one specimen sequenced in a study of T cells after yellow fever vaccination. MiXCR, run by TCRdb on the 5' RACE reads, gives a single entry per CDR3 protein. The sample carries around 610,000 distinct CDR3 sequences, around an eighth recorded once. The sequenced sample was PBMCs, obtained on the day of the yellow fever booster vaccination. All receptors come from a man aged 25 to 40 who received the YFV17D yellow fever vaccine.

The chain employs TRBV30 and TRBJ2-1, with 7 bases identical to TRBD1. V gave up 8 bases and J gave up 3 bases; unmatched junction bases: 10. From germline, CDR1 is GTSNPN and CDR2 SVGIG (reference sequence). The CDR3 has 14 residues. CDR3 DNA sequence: TGTGCCGGGAACCGGGACAGAGGCTACAATGAGCAGTTCTTC. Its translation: CAGNRDRGYNEQFF.

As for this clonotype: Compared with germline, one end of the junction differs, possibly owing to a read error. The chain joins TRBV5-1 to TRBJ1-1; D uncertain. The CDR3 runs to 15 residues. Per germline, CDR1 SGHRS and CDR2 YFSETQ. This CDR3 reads CASSLEGSWNTGAFF. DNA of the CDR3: TGCGCCAGCAGCTTGGAGGGTAGCTGGAACACTGGAGCTTTCTTT.

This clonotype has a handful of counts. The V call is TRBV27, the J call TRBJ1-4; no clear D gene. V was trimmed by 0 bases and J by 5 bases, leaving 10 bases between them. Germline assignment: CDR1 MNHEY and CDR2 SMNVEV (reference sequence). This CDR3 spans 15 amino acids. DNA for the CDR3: TGTGCCAGCAGTTTATCCACAGTGGCAAATGAAAAACTGTTTTTT. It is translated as CASSLSTVANEKLFF.

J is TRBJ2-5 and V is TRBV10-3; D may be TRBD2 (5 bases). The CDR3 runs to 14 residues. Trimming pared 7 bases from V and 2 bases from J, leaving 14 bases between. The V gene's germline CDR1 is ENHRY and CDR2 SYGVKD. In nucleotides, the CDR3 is TGTGCCATCACCAGTCAAACGGGACAAGAGACCCAGTACTTC. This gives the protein CAITSQTGQETQYF.

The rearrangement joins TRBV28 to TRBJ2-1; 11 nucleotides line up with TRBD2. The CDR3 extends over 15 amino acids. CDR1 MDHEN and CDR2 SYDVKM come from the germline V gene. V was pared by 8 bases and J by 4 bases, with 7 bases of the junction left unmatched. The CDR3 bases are TGTGCCAGCTCCCCGACTAGCGGGGTATACAATGAGCAGTTCTTC. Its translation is CASSPTSGVYNEQFF. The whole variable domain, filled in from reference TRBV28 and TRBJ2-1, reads DVKVTQSSRYLVKRTGEKVFLECVQDMDHENMFWYRQDPGLGLRLIYFSYDVKMKEKGDIPEGYSVSREKKERFSLILESASTNQTSMYLCASSPTSGVYNEQFFGPGTRLTVL.

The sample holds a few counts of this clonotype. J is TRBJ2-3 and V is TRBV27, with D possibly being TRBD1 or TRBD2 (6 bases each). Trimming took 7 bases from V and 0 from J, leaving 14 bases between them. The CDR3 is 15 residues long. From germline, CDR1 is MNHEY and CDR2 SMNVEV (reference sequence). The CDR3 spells CASTLGGLSTDTQYF. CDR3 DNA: TGTGCCAGCACCTTAGGGGGGCTCAGCACAGATACGCAGTATTTT.

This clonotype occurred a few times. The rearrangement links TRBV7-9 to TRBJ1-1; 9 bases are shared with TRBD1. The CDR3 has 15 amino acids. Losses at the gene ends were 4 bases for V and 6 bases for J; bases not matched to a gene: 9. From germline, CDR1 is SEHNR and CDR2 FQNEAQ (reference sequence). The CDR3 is CASSSPRDRVAEAFF. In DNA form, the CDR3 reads TGTGCCAGCAGCTCCCCGCGGGACAGGGTGGCTGAAGCTTTCTTT.

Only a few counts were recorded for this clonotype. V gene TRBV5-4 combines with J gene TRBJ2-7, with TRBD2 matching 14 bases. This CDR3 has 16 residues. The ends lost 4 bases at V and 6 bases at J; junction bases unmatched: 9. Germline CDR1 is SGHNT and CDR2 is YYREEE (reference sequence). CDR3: CASSTGTSGSYSEQYF. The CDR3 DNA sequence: TGTGCCAGCAGCACAGGGACTAGCGGGAGTTACTCCGAGCAGTACTTC.

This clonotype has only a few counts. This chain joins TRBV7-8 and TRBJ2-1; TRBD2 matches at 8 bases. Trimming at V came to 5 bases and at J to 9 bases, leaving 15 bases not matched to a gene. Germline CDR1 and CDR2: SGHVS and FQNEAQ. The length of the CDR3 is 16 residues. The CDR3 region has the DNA TGTGCCAGCAGCACACTGCTACCGGGACTAGAGTTTGAGCAGTTCTTC. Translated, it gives CASSTLLPGLEFEQFF.

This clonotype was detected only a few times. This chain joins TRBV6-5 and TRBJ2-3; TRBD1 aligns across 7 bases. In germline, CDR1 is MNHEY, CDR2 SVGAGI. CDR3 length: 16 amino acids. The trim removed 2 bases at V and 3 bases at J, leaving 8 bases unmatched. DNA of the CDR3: TGTGCCAGCAGTTACAGGAGTAGCAGGGGGACAGATACGCAGTATTTT. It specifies CASSYRSSRGTDTQYF.

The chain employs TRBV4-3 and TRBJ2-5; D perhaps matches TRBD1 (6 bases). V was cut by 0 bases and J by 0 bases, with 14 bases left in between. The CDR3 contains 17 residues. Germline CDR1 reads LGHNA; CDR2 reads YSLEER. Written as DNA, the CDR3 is TGCGCCAGCAGCCAAGATGGCCTGGGGGCGAACCAAGAGACCCAGTACTTC. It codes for CASSQDGLGANQETQYF.

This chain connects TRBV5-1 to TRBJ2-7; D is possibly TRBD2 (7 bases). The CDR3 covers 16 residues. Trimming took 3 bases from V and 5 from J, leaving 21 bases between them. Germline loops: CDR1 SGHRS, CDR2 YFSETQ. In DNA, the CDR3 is TGCGCCAGCAGCTCCACCCGAGGGGGGGACAAAGACGAGCAGTACTTC. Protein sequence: CASSSTRGGDKDEQYF. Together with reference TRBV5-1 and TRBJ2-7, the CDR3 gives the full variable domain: KAGVTQTPRYLIKTRGQQVTLSCSPISGHRSVSWYQQTPGQGLQFLFEYFSETQRNKGNFPGRFSGRQFSNSRSEMNVSTLELGDSALYLCASSSTRGGDKDEQYFGPGTRLTVT.

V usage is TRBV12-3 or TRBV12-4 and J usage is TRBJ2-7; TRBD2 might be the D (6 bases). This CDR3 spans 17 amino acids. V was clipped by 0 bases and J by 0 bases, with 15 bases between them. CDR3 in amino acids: CASSLAPRAGYSYEQYF. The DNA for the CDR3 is TGTGCCAGCAGTTTAGCCCCTCGAGCGGGCTACTCCTACGAGCAGTACTTC.

In DNA form, the CDR3 reads TGCAGTGCTCCTAAACCGGGACTAGGGAACATTCAGTACTTC. Amino acid sequence: CSAPKPGLGNIQYF. This rearrangement joins TRBV20-1 to TRBJ2-4; TRBD2 aligns across 8 bases. This CDR3 region has 14 residues. Germline V gene sequence: CDR1 DFQATT, CDR2 SNEGSKA (reference sequence). After removal of 5 bases from V and 7 bases from J, the junction contained 10 bases not matched to a gene.

Here the CDR3 reads CSASKGGGNSPLHF. CDR3 nucleotides: TGCAGTGCTAGTAAAGGGGGGGGGAATTCACCCCTCCACTTT. This chain joins TRBV20-1 and TRBJ1-6, with D perhaps matching TRBD1 (6 bases). The CDR3 consists of 14 residues. Germline V gives CDR1 DFQATT, CDR2 SNEGSKA (reference sequence). Trimming took off 3 bases at V and 7 bases at J, with 13 bases between the two ends.

CDR3 loop: CSARDPGGRLIEQYF. The CDR3 DNA reads as TGCAGTGCTAGAGATCCGGGGGGCAGGCTTATCGAGCAGTACTTC. The rearrangement uses TRBV20-1 and TRBJ2-7; D is perhaps TRBD2 (7 bases). This CDR3 comprises 15 residues. Trimming shortened V by 0 bases and J by 6 bases, and 18 bases separated the two germline ends. From germline, CDR1 is DFQATT and CDR2 SNEGSKA (reference sequence).

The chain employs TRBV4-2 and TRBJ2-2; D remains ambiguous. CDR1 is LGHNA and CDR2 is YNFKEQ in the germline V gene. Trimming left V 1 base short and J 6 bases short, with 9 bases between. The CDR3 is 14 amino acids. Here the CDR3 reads CASSQGDTSGELFF. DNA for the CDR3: TGTGCCAGCAGCCAAGGGGATACCTCCGGGGAGCTGTTTTTT.

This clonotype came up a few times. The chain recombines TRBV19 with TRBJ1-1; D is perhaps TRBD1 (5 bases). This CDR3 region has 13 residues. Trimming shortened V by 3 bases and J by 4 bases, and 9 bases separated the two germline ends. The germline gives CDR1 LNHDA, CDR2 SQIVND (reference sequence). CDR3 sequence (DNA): TGTGCCAGTAGTATCGGGGGAGGCACTGAAGCTTTCTTT. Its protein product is CASSIGGGTEAFF. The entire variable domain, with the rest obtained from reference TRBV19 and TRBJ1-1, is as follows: DGGITQSPKYLFRKEGQNVTLSCEQNLNHDAMYWYRQDPGQGLRLIYYSQIVNDFQKGDIAEGYSVSREKKESFPLTVTSAQKNPTAFYLCASSIGGGTEAFFGQGTRLTVV.

The CDR3 protein is CSARDPSASGSKTQYF. CDR3 bases: TGCAGTGCTAGAGATCCTTCGGCTAGCGGGAGTAAGACCCAGTACTTC. The chain has TRBV20-1 and TRBJ2-5; TRBD2 aligns across 10 bases. The length of the CDR3 is 16 residues. CDR1 and CDR2 from the germline V gene are DFQATT and SNEGSKA (reference sequence). Trimming removed 0 bases from V and 6 bases from J; junction bases left unmatched: 10.

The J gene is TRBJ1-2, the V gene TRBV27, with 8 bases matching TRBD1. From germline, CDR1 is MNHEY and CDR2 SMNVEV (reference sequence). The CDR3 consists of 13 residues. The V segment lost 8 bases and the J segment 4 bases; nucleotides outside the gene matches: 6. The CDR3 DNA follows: TGTGCCAGCGCGGGACAGGAGGGCTATGGCTACACCTTC. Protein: CASAGQEGYGYTF.

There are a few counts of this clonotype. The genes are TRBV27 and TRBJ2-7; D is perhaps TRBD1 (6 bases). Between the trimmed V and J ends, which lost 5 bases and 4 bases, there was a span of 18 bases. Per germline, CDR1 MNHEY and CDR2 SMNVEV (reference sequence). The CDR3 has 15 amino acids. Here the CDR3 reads CASSPLGQTSYEQYF. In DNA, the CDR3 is TGTGCCAGCAGTCCCCTCGGACAGACTTCTTACGAGCAGTACTTC.

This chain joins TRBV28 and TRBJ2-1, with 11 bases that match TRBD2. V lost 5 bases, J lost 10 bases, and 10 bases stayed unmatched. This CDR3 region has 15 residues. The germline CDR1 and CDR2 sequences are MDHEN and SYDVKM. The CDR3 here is CASSPSGLAGGEQFF. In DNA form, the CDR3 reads TGTGCCAGCAGTCCCTCAGGGCTAGCGGGAGGAGAGCAGTTCTTC.

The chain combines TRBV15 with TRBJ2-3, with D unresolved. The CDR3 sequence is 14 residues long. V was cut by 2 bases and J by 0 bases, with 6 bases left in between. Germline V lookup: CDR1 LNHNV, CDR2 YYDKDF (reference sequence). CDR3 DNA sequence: TGTGCCACCAGCAGACCTACTAGCACAGATACGCAGTATTTT. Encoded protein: CATSRPTSTDTQYF.

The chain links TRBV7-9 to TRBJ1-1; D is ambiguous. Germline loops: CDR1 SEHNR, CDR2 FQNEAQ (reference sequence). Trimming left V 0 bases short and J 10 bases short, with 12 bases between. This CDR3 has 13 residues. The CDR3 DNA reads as TGTGCCAGCAGCTTAGCCCCCGAGATGGCAGCTTTCTTT. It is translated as CASSLAPEMAAFF.

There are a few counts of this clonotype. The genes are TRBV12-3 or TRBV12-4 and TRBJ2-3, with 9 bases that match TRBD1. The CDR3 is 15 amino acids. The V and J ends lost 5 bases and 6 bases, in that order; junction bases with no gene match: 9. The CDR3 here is CASSAGQGRYDTQYF. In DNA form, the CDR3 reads TGTGCCAGCAGTGCCGGACAGGGGAGGTACGATACGCAGTATTTT.

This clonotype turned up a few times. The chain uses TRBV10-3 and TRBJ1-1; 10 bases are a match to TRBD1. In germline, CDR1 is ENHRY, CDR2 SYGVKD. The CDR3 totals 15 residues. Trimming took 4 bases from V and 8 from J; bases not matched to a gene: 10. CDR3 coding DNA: TGTGCCATCAGTGGACCGGGACAGGGGTCGGCCGAAGCTTTCTTT. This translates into CAISGPGQGSAEAFF.

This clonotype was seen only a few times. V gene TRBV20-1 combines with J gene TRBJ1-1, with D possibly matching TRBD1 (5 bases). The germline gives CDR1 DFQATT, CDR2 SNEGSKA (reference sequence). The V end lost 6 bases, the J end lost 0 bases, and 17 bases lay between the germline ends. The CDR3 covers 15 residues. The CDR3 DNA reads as TGCAGTGCCCCTTATCCGGGGCACCTGAACACTGAAGCTTTCTTT. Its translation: CSAPYPGHLNTEAFF.

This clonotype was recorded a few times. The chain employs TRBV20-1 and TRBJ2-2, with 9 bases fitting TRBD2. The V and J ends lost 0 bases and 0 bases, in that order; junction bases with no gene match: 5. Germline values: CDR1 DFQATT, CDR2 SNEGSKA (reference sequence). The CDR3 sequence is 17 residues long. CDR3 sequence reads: CSARDILAGSNTGELFF. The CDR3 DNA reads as TGCAGTGCTAGAGATATCCTAGCGGGATCGAACACCGGGGAGCTGTTTTTT.

CDR3 sequence reads: CASSPGTATYF. CDR3 DNA: TGTGCCAGCAGCCCCGGGACAGCGACGTATTTT. The chain joins TRBV12-3 or TRBV12-4 to TRBJ2-3, with 7 positions matching TRBD1. The CDR3 length is 11 residues. V shed 6 bases, J shed 14 bases, and the junction held 8 bases outside the gene matches.

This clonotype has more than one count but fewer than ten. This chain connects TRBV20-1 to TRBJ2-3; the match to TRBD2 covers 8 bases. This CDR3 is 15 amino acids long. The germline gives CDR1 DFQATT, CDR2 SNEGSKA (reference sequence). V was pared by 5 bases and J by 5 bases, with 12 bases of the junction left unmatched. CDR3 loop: CSAPTSGSSRDTQYF. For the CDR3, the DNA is TGCAGTGCTCCGACCAGCGGGAGCTCCAGAGATACGCAGTATTTT.